This T cell receptor beta chain originates from a study of T cell responses to AZD1222 COVID-19 vaccine. Study-wide results and limits: Repertoires were sampled only after the peak T cell response. Spike was spanned by vaccine-associated CD4 TCRs, which were dominant at 160-218 and 743-854. Spike-specific TCR breadth and depth went up after people got two AZD1222 doses.

Germline CDR1 is SGHDT and CDR2 is YYEEEE. Between the trimmed V and J ends, which lost 0 bases and 9 bases, there was a span of 13 bases. The CDR3 runs to 14 residues. Regarding this clone: Antigen unknown.

Assay: immunoSEQ multiplex PCR; the TCRdb copy retains only in-frame clones and omits some. The profile shows approximately 130,000 clones, approximately 88% of them singletons. The sequencing used peripheral blood, collected 28 days after the second AZD1222 dose. The rearrangement joins TRBV5-6 to TRBJ2-1; D is unclear. This receptor was identified in an adult who received the AZD1222 COVID-19 vaccine. CDR3 residues: CASSLGAARGEQFF. In DNA form, the CDR3 reads TGTGCCAGCAGCTTGGGGGCGGCCCGAGGTGAGCAGTTCTTC.